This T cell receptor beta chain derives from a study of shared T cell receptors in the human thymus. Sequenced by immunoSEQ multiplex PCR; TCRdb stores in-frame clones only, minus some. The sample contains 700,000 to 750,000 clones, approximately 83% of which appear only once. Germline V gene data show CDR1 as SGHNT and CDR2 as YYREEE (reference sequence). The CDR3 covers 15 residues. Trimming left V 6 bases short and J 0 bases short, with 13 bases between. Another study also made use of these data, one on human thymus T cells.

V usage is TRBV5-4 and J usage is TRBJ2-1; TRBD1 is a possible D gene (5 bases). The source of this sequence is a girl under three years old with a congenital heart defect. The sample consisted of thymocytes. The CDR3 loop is CASKGALGSYNEQFF. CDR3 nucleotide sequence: TGTGCCAGCAAAGGGGCTTTGGGCTCCTACAATGAGCAGTTCTTC. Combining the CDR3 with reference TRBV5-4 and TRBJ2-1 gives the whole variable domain ETGVTQSPTHLIKTRGQQVTLRCSSQSGHNTVSWYQQALGQGPQFIFQYYREEENGRGNFPPRFSGLQFPNYSSELNVNALELDDSALYLCASKGALGSYNEQFFGPGTRLTVL.